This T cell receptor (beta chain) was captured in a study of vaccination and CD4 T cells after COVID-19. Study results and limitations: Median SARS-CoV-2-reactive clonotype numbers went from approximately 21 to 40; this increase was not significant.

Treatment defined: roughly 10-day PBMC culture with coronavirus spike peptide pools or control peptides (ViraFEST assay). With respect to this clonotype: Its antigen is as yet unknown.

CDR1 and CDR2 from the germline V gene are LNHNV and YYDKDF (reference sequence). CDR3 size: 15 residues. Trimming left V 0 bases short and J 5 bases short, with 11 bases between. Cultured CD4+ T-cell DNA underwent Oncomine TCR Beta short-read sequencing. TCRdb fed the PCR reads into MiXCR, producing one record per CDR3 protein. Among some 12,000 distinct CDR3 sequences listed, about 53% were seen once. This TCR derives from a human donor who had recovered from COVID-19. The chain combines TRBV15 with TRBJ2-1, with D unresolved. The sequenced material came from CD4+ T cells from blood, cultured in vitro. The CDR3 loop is CATSRDLLKDNEQFF. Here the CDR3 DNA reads TGTGCCACCAGCAGAGATCTGCTGAAGGACAATGAGCAGTTCTTC.